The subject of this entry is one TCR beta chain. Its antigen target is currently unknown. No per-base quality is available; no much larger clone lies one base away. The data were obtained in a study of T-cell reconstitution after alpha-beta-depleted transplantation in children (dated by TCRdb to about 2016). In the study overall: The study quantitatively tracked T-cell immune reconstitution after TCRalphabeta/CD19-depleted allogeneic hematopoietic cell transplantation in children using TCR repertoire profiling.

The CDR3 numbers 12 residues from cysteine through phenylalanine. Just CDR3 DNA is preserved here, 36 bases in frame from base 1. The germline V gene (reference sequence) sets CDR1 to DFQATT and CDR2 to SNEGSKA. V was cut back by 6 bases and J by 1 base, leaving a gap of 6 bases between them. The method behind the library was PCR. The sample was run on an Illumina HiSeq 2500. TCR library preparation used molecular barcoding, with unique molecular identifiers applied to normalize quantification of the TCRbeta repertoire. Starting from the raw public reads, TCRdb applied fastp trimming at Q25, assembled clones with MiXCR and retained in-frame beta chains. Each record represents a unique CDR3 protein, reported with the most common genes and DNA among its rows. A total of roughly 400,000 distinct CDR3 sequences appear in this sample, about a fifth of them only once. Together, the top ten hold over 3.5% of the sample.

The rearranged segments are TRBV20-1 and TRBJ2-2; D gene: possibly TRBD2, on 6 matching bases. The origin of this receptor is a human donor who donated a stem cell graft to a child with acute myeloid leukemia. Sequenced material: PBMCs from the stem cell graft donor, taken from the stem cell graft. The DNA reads TGCAGTGCGGGAGGGAACACCGGGGAGCTGTTTTTT. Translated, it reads CSAGGNTGELFF.